This T cell receptor (beta chain) was found in a study of monozygotic twins with inflammatory bowel disease. Germline lookup yields CDR1 ENHRY and CDR2 SYGVKD. The CDR3 length is 14 residues. Following a re-call of the 5' RACE reads, TCRdb has one entry per CDR3 protein and lacks DNA. The data include more than 350,000 distinct CDR3 sequences; the top ten clones carry 2.4%. General study points: Patient-to-patient differences in immunosuppressive treatment may have added variability to the repertoires. IBD patients showed reduced TCRbeta diversity (inverse Simpson) versus healthy co-twins.

Concerning this clonotype: Antigen specificity is unknown.

The receptor's source is a human donor with ulcerative colitis or Crohn's disease, or a healthy co-twin of an affected twin (not recorded which). The sequencing sample was made of blood. The chain combines TRBV10-3 with TRBJ2-3. The CDR3 region is CAISGGSLGDTQYF.